The clone carrying this T cell receptor beta chain was seen more than once but under ten times. Its antigen is unknown. One entry per CDR3 protein, called by TCRdb with MiXCR from the reads. This table holds 650,000 to 850,000 distinct CDR3 sequences, under 35% found once. This sample was taken from a study of T cell repertoires in cytomegalovirus infection. Looking at the study overall: Through public TCR beta signatures, both CMV infection and matching HLA type were indicated.

This CDR3 has 16 residues. The germline V gene encodes CDR1 SGHAT and CDR2 FQDESV (reference sequence). The ends were cut back, 2 bases at V and 2 bases at J, with 15 bases in the middle. This TCR was recovered from a human donor in good health (CMV status not recorded). Some clones in this sample may be carry-over from other donors' samples. The chain combines TRBV11-1 with TRBJ2-5; D is unresolved. The source material was cultured CD8+ T cells from PBMCs, sampled from culture after CMV antigen stimulation. CDR3 DNA: TGTGCCAGCAGCTTATACCCAAGATATCTGCAAGAGACCCAGTACTTC. It is translated as CASSLYPRYLQETQYF.